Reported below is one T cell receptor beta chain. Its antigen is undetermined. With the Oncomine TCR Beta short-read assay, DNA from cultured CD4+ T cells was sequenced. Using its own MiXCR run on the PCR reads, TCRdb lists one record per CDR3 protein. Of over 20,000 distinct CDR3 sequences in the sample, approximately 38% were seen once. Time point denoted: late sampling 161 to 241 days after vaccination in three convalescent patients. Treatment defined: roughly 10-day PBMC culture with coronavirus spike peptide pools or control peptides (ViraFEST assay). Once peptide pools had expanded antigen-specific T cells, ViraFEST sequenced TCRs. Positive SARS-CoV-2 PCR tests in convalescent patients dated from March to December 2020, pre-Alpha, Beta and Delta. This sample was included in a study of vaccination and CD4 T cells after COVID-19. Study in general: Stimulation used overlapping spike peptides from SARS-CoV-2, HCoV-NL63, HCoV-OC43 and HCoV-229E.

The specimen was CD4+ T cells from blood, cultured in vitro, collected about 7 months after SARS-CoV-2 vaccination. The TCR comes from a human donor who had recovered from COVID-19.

The CDR3: CASSYGDRGLSGANVLTF. The CDR3 coding sequence is TGTGCCAGCAGTTACGGGGACAGAGGCCTCTCTGGGGCCAACGTCCTGACTTTC. The V gene is TRBV6-5, the J gene TRBJ2-6; 7 bases agree with TRBD1. This CDR3 has 18 residues. Unmatched junction bases numbered 7, after V lost 2 bases and J lost 0 bases. From germline, CDR1 is MNHEY and CDR2 SVGAGI.